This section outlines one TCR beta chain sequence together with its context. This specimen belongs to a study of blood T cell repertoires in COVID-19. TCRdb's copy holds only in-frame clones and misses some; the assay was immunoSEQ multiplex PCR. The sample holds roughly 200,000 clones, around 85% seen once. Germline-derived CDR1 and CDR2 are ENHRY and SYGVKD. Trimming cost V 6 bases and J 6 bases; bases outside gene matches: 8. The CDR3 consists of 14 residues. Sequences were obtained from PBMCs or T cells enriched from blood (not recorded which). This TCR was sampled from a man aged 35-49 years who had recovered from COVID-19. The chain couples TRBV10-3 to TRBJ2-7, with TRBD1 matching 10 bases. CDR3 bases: TGTGCCATCAGCCCGGACAGGGGGGGTCGCGAGCAGTACTTC. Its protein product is CAISPDRGGREQYF.